Listed below are T cell receptor beta chains from one sample, sequenced in a study of blood T cell repertoires in COVID-19. The repertoire was sequenced with immunoSEQ multiplex PCR; TCRdb's copy has only in-frame clones and lacks some. The sample lists fewer than 200,000 clones, around 78% occurring once. Sequences were obtained from PBMCs or T cells enriched from blood (not recorded which). The receptors shown here come from a woman in her 50s who had recovered from COVID-19. Both conserved end residues are part of each CDR3. The D gene is left open where the match is weak. A clone size is listed for some rows: how often the clone was seen (once, few, many), or a class if it is expanded.

j_gene: TRBJ1-2
len: 14
abundance: few
v_gene: TRBV9
d_gene: .
CDR3nt: TGTGCCAGCAGCCGGGAGGAGGGCTTCTATGGCTACACCTTC
CDR3aa: CASSREEGFYGYTF

j_gene: TRBJ1-1
len: 17
abundance: .
v_gene: TRBV11-2
d_gene: .
CDR3nt: TGTGCCAGCAGCTTAGGTCGATTTGGACGGAGGGACCCTGAAGCTTTCTTT
CDR3aa: CASSLGRFGRRDPEAFF

j_gene: TRBJ2-5
len: 13
abundance: .
v_gene: TRBV29-1
d_gene: TRBD1
CDR3nt: TGCAGCGCAGGGACAGGGCGCCAAGAGACCCAGTACTTC
CDR3aa: CSAGTGRQETQYF

j_gene: TRBJ1-2
len: 16
abundance: .
v_gene: TRBV7-6
d_gene: .
CDR3nt: TGTGCCAGCAGCTTATCGAGAGGAAGTGTGAGCTATGGCTACACCTTC
CDR3aa: CASSLSRGSVSYGYTF

j_gene: TRBJ2-2
len: 16
abundance: .
v_gene: TRBV15
d_gene: TRBD1
CDR3nt: TGTGCCACCAGCCGACTCAGGGGGCGAGGCACCGGGGAGCTGTTTTTT
CDR3aa: CATSRLRGRGTGELFF

j_gene: TRBJ2-2
len: 16
abundance: .
v_gene: TRBV4-3
d_gene: .
CDR3nt: TGCGCCAGCAGCCAAGATCGGGGACTTCGCACCGGGGAGCTGTTTTTT
CDR3aa: CASSQDRGLRTGELFF

j_gene: TRBJ1-1
len: 14
abundance: .
v_gene: TRBV7-9
d_gene: .
CDR3nt: TGTGCCAGCAGCTTAGGGGCGGGGAACACTGAAGCTTTCTTT
CDR3aa: CASSLGAGNTEAFF

j_gene: TRBJ2-1
len: 18
abundance: .
v_gene: TRBV11-3
d_gene: TRBD2
CDR3nt: TGTGCCAGCAGCCCCATATGGCTAGCGGGACGTCCCAACAATGAGCAGTTCTTC
CDR3aa: CASSPIWLAGRPNNEQFF

j_gene: TRBJ1-6
len: 17
abundance: .
v_gene: TRBV6-1
d_gene: .
CDR3nt: TGTGCCAGCAGTGAAGTTCGAGGGAGCTCCTATAATTCACCCCTCCACTTT
CDR3aa: CASSEVRGSSYNSPLHF

j_gene: TRBJ2-1
len: 16
abundance: .
v_gene: TRBV6-5
d_gene: .
CDR3nt: TGTGCCAGCAGTTACTCACAGGGAGTCCGGGGCAATGAGCAGTTCTTC
CDR3aa: CASSYSQGVRGNEQFF

j_gene: TRBJ1-2
len: 14
abundance: many
v_gene: TRBV30
d_gene: .
CDR3nt: TGTGCCTGGAGTGTACCCGGCGGGGGCTATGGCTACACCTTC
CDR3aa: CAWSVPGGGYGYTF

j_gene: TRBJ1-4
len: 12
abundance: .
v_gene: TRBV30
d_gene: .
CDR3nt: TGTGCCTGGACAGCTAGTAATGAAAAACTGTTTTTT
CDR3aa: CAWTASNEKLFF

j_gene: TRBJ1-5
len: 16
abundance: .
v_gene: TRBV18
d_gene: TRBD1
CDR3nt: TGTGCCAGCTTACCCGACAGGGTTCATAGCAATCAGCCCCAGCATTTT
CDR3aa: CASLPDRVHSNQPQHF

j_gene: TRBJ2-2
len: 15
abundance: .
v_gene: TRBV7-2
d_gene: TRBD2
CDR3nt: TGTGCCAGCCTACTAGCGGGAGCCGGGACCGGGGAGCTGTTTTTT
CDR3aa: CASLLAGAGTGELFF

j_gene: TRBJ2-4
len: 12
abundance: .
v_gene: TRBV7-9
d_gene: .
CDR3nt: TGTGCCAGCAGCCCACAGGGAAACATTCAGTACTTC
CDR3aa: CASSPQGNIQYF

j_gene: TRBJ1-6
len: 15
abundance: .
v_gene: TRBV30
d_gene: .
CDR3nt: TGTGCCTGGAGTGTACCAGCGGATTTAAGGTCACCCCTCCACTTT
CDR3aa: CAWSVPADLRSPLHF

j_gene: TRBJ2-1
len: 15
abundance: .
v_gene: TRBV4-1
d_gene: TRBD2
CDR3nt: TGCGCCAGCAGCCAATGGTCCGGGGGGGCCAATGAGCAGTTCTTC
CDR3aa: CASSQWSGGANEQFF

j_gene: TRBJ1-6
len: 15
abundance: .
v_gene: TRBV28
d_gene: .
CDR3nt: TGTGCCAGCAGTTTGGGCAGATCCTATAATTCACCCCTCCACTTT
CDR3aa: CASSLGRSYNSPLHF

j_gene: TRBJ2-3
len: 18
abundance: .
v_gene: TRBV10-3
d_gene: TRBD1
CDR3nt: TGTGCCATCAGTGAGTCTAGTCCAGGGGGCGCAGGCACAGATACGCAGTATTTT
CDR3aa: CAISESSPGGAGTDTQYF

j_gene: TRBJ2-5
len: 15
abundance: .
v_gene: TRBV7-3
d_gene: TRBD1
CDR3nt: TGTGCCAGCAGCCTAACCCCGGACAGGGCGACGACCCAGTACTTC
CDR3aa: CASSLTPDRATTQYF

j_gene: TRBJ1-1
len: 11
abundance: .
v_gene: TRBV10-1
d_gene: .
CDR3nt: TGCGCCAGCAGTGAGCTCACTGAAGCTTTCTTT
CDR3aa: CASSELTEAFF

j_gene: TRBJ1-2
len: 16
abundance: .
v_gene: TRBV7-9
d_gene: TRBD1
CDR3nt: TGTGCCAGCAGCTCTAAGGGGACAGCAGTATTCTATGGCTACACCTTC
CDR3aa: CASSSKGTAVFYGYTF

j_gene: TRBJ2-1
len: 11
abundance: .
v_gene: TRBV6-5
d_gene: .
CDR3nt: TGTGCCAGCAAACTAGACAATGAGCAGTTCTTC
CDR3aa: CASKLDNEQFF

j_gene: TRBJ2-1
len: 13
abundance: .
v_gene: TRBV6-2/TRBV6-3
d_gene: TRBD1
CDR3nt: TGTGCCAGCAGTGTACTCGCCCTGGGACAGCGGTTCTTC
CDR3aa: CASSVLALGQRFF

j_gene: TRBJ1-5
len: 17
abundance: once
v_gene: TRBV19
d_gene: TRBD1
CDR3nt: TGTGCCAGTAGTATCAAACGGACAGGGGGAAGCAATCAGCCCCAGCATTTT
CDR3aa: CASSIKRTGGSNQPQHF

j_gene: TRBJ1-5
len: 12
abundance: few
v_gene: TRBV21-1
d_gene: .
CDR3nt: TGTGCCAAACCGACAGGGTCCCAGCCCCAGCATTTT
CDR3aa: CAKPTGSQPQHF

j_gene: TRBJ2-1
len: 15
abundance: .
v_gene: TRBV3-1/TRBV3-2
d_gene: .
CDR3nt: TGTGCCAGCAGCCATCCCACCCTCAGGGGCAATGAGCAGTTCTTC
CDR3aa: CASSHPTLRGNEQFF

j_gene: TRBJ1-1
len: 15
abundance: .
v_gene: TRBV3-1/TRBV3-2
d_gene: TRBD1
CDR3nt: TGTGCCAGCAGCCACCTACAGGGGATCGTCACTGAAGCTTTCTTT
CDR3aa: CASSHLQGIVTEAFF

j_gene: TRBJ1-5
len: 14
abundance: .
v_gene: TRBV24-1
d_gene: TRBD1
CDR3nt: TGTGCCACCAGTGCGGGACAGGACAATCAGCCCCAGCATTTT
CDR3aa: CATSAGQDNQPQHF

j_gene: TRBJ2-1
len: 17
abundance: .
v_gene: TRBV5-1
d_gene: .
CDR3nt: TGCGCCAGCAGCTTGGGTTTGAGGGGGAGGGACGGCAATGAGCAGTTCTTC
CDR3aa: CASSLGLRGRDGNEQFF

j_gene: TRBJ2-1
len: 15
abundance: .
v_gene: TRBV30
d_gene: TRBD1
CDR3nt: TGTGCCTGGAGTTTGTACAGGACAGGGGGCGCTGAGCAGTTCTTC
CDR3aa: CAWSLYRTGGAEQFF

j_gene: TRBJ2-5
len: 12
abundance: .
v_gene: TRBV7-8
d_gene: .
CDR3nt: TGTGCCAGCAGCTCGAGTCAAGAGACCCAGTACTTC
CDR3aa: CASSSSQETQYF

j_gene: TRBJ2-3
len: 12
abundance: .
v_gene: TRBV9
d_gene: TRBD1
CDR3nt: TGTGCCAGCAGCACAGGGGCCAATACGCAGTATTTT
CDR3aa: CASSTGANTQYF

j_gene: TRBJ2-5
len: 14
abundance: .
v_gene: TRBV30
d_gene: .
CDR3nt: TGTGCCTGGAGTCCAAGGACAGTGCGGGAGACCCAGTACTTC
CDR3aa: CAWSPRTVRETQYF

j_gene: TRBJ1-5
len: 15
abundance: .
v_gene: TRBV6-1
d_gene: TRBD1
CDR3nt: TGTGCCAGCAGTGAAGAGCGGACAGGGGTTCAGCCCCAGCATTTT
CDR3aa: CASSEERTGVQPQHF

j_gene: TRBJ1-2
len: 12
abundance: few
v_gene: TRBV29-1
d_gene: .
CDR3nt: TGCAGCGTTGGGTACAGCGGGAGGGGCTACACCTTC
CDR3aa: CSVGYSGRGYTF

j_gene: TRBJ1-2
len: 12
abundance: .
v_gene: TRBV6-5
d_gene: .
CDR3nt: TGTGCCAGCAGTTACCTAGGGGGTGGCTACACCTTC
CDR3aa: CASSYLGGGYTF

j_gene: TRBJ2-1
len: 14
abundance: .
v_gene: TRBV28
d_gene: TRBD2
CDR3nt: TGTGCCAGCACGGGACTAGCCCGCTACAATGAGCAGTTCTTC
CDR3aa: CASTGLARYNEQFF

j_gene: TRBJ2-2
len: 14
abundance: .
v_gene: TRBV19
d_gene: TRBD1
CDR3nt: TGTGCCAGTAGTATAGGCCAGGGGGTCGGGGAGCTGTTTTTT
CDR3aa: CASSIGQGVGELFF

j_gene: TRBJ2-2
len: 16
abundance: .
v_gene: TRBV2
d_gene: .
CDR3nt: TGTGCCAGCAGTGGGCGCAGGGGGGCCAACACCGGGGAGCTGTTTTTT
CDR3aa: CASSGRRGANTGELFF

j_gene: TRBJ2-2
len: 14
abundance: .
v_gene: TRBV14
d_gene: .
CDR3nt: TGTGCCAGCAGCCCTTCTTATCTGAGCGGGGAGCTGTTTTTT
CDR3aa: CASSPSYLSGELFF

j_gene: TRBJ2-2
len: 14
abundance: once
v_gene: TRBV27
d_gene: .
CDR3nt: TGTGCCAGCAGCCCGGGACAGAACACCGGGGAGCTGTTTTTT
CDR3aa: CASSPGQNTGELFF

j_gene: TRBJ2-2
len: 13
abundance: .
v_gene: TRBV5-1
d_gene: .
CDR3nt: TGCGCCAGCAGCTTGTCCAGGACCGGGGAGCTGTTTTTT
CDR3aa: CASSLSRTGELFF

j_gene: TRBJ2-1
len: 14
abundance: .
v_gene: TRBV18
d_gene: .
CDR3nt: TGTGCCAGCTCAACCTATACAGGGGAGGATGAGCAGTTCTTC
CDR3aa: CASSTYTGEDEQFF

j_gene: TRBJ1-2
len: 15
abundance: .
v_gene: TRBV11-2
d_gene: .
CDR3nt: TGTGCCAGCATTCCCCAAATAACAGGATGGTATGGCTACACCTTC
CDR3aa: CASIPQITGWYGYTF

j_gene: TRBJ1-5
len: 14
abundance: .
v_gene: TRBV6-5
d_gene: .
CDR3nt: TGTGCCAGCAGCTCTGGGAGGTACAATCAGCCCCAGCATTTT
CDR3aa: CASSSGRYNQPQHF

j_gene: TRBJ1-2
len: 17
abundance: .
v_gene: TRBV9
d_gene: .
CDR3nt: TGTGCCAGCAGCGAACACAAACAAGGGGCTATTGGCTATGGCTACACCTTC
CDR3aa: CASSEHKQGAIGYGYTF

j_gene: TRBJ1-2
len: 13
abundance: .
v_gene: TRBV25-1
d_gene: .
CDR3nt: TGTGCCAGCAGTGGGGGGGGAAACTATGGCTACACCTTC
CDR3aa: CASSGGGNYGYTF

j_gene: TRBJ2-1
len: 15
abundance: .
v_gene: TRBV24-1
d_gene: .
CDR3nt: TGTGCCACCAGTAGTCCGGGGAATACTTACAATGAGCAGTTCTTC
CDR3aa: CATSSPGNTYNEQFF

j_gene: TRBJ1-2
len: 17
abundance: .
v_gene: TRBV28
d_gene: .
CDR3nt: TGTGCCAGCAGCCCTGAAGAGCGGACGCACCCAGGCTATGGCTACACCTTC
CDR3aa: CASSPEERTHPGYGYTF

j_gene: TRBJ1-4
len: 15
abundance: .
v_gene: TRBV7-8
d_gene: .
CDR3nt: TGTGCCAGCAGCCCCCTTCCCGAGACAGATGAAAAACTGTTTTTT
CDR3aa: CASSPLPETDEKLFF

j_gene: TRBJ2-1
len: 14
abundance: .
v_gene: TRBV19
d_gene: TRBD2
CDR3nt: TGTGCCAGTAGTGTGGGACTAGCGTTCTTTGAGCAGTTCTTC
CDR3aa: CASSVGLAFFEQFF

j_gene: TRBJ2-5
len: 15
abundance: once
v_gene: TRBV30
d_gene: TRBD2
CDR3nt: TGTGCCTGGAGTGAGAGCGGGGGGCAGTGGGAGACCCAGTACTTC
CDR3aa: CAWSESGGQWETQYF

j_gene: TRBJ1-2
len: 14
abundance: .
v_gene: TRBV11-1
d_gene: TRBD1
CDR3nt: TGTGCCAGCAGCTCAGAACAGGGGGAGCGTGGCTACACCTTC
CDR3aa: CASSSEQGERGYTF

j_gene: TRBJ1-1
len: 14
abundance: .
v_gene: TRBV6-2/TRBV6-3
d_gene: .
CDR3nt: TGTGCCAGCAACCCTTTAAGGAGGCAAACTGAAGCTTTCTTT
CDR3aa: CASNPLRRQTEAFF

j_gene: TRBJ1-4
len: 14
abundance: .
v_gene: TRBV7-8
d_gene: .
CDR3nt: TGTGCCAGCAGCTCCGGGGGTTCGGGTGAAAAACTGTTTTTT
CDR3aa: CASSSGGSGEKLFF

j_gene: TRBJ1-1
len: 14
abundance: .
v_gene: TRBV7-2
d_gene: .
CDR3nt: TGTGCCAGCAGCTTAGATGCCCCCGGTGCTGAAGCTTTCTTT
CDR3aa: CASSLDAPGAEAFF

j_gene: TRBJ1-2
len: 13
abundance: .
v_gene: TRBV2
d_gene: .
CDR3nt: TGTGCCAGCAAGGAAGGGGGTGCCTATGGCTACACCTTC
CDR3aa: CASKEGGAYGYTF

j_gene: TRBJ1-2
len: 14
abundance: .
v_gene: TRBV29-1
d_gene: .
CDR3nt: TGCAGCGCCCCCTCTCCCCTCCGGAGCTATGGCTACACCTTC
CDR3aa: CSAPSPLRSYGYTF